This T cell receptor beta chain comes out of a study of blood T cell repertoires in COVID-19. The wider study: COVID-19 samples from acute and convalescent phases originated in the United States, Italy and Spain. PBMCs, B-cell-depleted T cells, or T cells provided the cDNA or gDNA that made up the material.

This clone has a handful of counts. V was pared by 2 bases and J by 5 bases, with 11 bases of the junction left unmatched. The CDR3 extends over 16 amino acids. Looked up from germline, CDR1 is SNHLY and CDR2 is FYNNEI. The method was immunoSEQ multiplex PCR; TCRdb's version includes in-frame clones alone and lacks a portion of them. This table has about 110,000 clones, less than 85% appearing once. The chain links TRBV2 to TRBJ1-2; 7 nucleotides agree with TRBD1. The receptor's source is a middle-aged woman with acute or convalescent COVID-19. Specimen: peripheral blood. DNA for the CDR3: TGTGCCAGCAGTGAATTGGACAAGGGACAGAGTTATGGCTACACCTTC. The encoded protein is CASSELDKGQSYGYTF.